This TCR beta chain was profiled in a study of blood T cell repertoires in COVID-19. Study information: From the United States, Italy and Spain came samples of acute and convalescent COVID-19.

Original analysis: Amplifying reference gene primers gave estimates of nucleated cell counts. The table came from immunoSEQ multiplex PCR; TCRdb's copy has only in-frame clones and leaves some out. That table gives V, J and clone size, and the DNA gave D and trimming. The repertoire holds 120,000 or so clones, with roughly 79% as singletons. This clone was recorded once. The length of the CDR3 is 17 residues. CDR1 and CDR2 (germline): LNHNV, YYDKDF (reference sequence). V lost 3 bases and J 3 bases, leaving 18 bases between the germline ends. Input material: peripheral blood. This TCR came from a woman older than 75 with active or convalescent COVID-19. V usage is TRBV15 and J usage is TRBJ1-5; D uncertain. The chain's CDR3 is CATSRLFSKSYNQPQHF. In DNA, the CDR3 is TGTGCCACCAGCAGGTTGTTTTCGAAGTCCTACAATCAGCCCCAGCATTTT.